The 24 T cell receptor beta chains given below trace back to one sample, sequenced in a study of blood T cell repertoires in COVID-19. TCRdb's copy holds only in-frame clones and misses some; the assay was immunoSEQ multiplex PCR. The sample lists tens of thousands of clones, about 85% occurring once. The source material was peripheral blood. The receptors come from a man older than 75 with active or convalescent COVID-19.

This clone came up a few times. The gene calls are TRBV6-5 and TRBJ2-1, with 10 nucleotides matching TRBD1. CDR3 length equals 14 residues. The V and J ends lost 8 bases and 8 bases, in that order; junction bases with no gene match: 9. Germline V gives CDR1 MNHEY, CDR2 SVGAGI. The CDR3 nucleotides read TGTGCCAGCCGTTGGGGGACAGGGGAACATGAGCAGTTCTTC. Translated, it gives CASRWGTGEHEQFF.

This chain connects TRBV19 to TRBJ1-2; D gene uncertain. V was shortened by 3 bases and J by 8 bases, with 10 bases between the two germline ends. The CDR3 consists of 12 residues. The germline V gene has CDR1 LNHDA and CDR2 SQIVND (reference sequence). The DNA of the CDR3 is TGTGCCAGTAGTATGGAGGGCCGCGGCTACACCTTC. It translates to CASSMEGRGYTF. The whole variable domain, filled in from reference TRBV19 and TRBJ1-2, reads DGGITQSPKYLFRKEGQNVTLSCEQNLNHDAMYWYRQDPGQGLRLIYYSQIVNDFQKGDIAEGYSVSREKKESFPLTVTSAQKNPTAFYLCASSMEGRGYTFGSGTRLTVV.

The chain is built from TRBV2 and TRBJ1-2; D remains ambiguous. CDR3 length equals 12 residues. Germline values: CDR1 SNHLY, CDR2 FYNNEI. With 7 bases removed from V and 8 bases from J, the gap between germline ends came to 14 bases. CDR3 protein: CASMTGIGGYTF. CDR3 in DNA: TGTGCCAGCATGACCGGAATCGGGGGCTACACCTTC.

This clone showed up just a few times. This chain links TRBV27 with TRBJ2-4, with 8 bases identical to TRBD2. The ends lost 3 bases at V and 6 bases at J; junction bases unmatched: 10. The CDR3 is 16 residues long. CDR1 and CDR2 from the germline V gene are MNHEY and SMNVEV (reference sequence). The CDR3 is CASSFTGGAFLNIQYF. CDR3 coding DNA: TGTGCCAGCAGTTTTACCGGGGGGGCATTCCTAAACATTCAGTACTTC.

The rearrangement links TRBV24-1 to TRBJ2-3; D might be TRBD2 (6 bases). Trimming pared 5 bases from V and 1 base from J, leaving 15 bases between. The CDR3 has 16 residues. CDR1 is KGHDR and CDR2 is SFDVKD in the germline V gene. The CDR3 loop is CATSGTAGSGTDTQYF. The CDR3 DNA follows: TGTGCCACCAGTGGTACGGCGGGGTCGGGCACAGATACGCAGTATTTT.

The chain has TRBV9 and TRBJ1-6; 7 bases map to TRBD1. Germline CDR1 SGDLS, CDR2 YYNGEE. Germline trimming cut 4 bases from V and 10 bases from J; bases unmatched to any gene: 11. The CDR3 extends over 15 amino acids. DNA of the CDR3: TGTGCCAGCAGCACCCGACAGGGAGGTGGGTCACCCCTCCACTTT. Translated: CASSTRQGGGSPLHF.

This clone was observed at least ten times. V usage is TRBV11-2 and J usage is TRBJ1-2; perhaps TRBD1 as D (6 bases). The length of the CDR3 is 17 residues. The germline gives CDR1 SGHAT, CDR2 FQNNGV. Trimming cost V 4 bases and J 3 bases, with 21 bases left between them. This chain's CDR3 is CASSSFRGSKVDYGYTF. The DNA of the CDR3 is TGTGCCAGCAGCTCGTTTAGGGGGTCGAAGGTGGACTATGGCTACACCTTC. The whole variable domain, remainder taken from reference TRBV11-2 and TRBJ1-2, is EAGVAQSPRYKIIEKRQSVAFWCNPISGHATLYWYQQILGQGPKLLIQFQNNGVVDDSQLPKDRFSAERLKGVDSTLKIQPAKLEDSAVYLCASSSFRGSKVDYGYTFGSGTRLTVV.

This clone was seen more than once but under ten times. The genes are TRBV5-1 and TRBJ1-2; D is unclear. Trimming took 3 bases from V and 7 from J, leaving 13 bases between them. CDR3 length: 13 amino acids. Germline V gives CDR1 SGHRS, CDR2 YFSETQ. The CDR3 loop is CASSSNQAGGYTF. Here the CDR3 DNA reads TGCGCCAGCAGCTCCAACCAGGCGGGTGGCTACACCTTC.

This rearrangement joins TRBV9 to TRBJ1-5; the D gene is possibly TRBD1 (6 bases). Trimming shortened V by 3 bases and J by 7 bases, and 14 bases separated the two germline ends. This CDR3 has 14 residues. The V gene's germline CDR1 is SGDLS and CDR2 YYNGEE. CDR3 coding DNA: TGTGCCAGCAGCGCCCAGGGGAGACAGCAGCCCCAGCATTTT. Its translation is CASSAQGRQQPQHF. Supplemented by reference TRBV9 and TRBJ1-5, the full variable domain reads DSGVTQTPKHLITATGQRVTLRCSPRSGDLSVYWYQQSLDQGLQFLIQYYNGEERAKGNILERFSAQQFPDLHSELNLSSLELGDSALYFCASSAQGRQQPQHFGDGTRLSIL.

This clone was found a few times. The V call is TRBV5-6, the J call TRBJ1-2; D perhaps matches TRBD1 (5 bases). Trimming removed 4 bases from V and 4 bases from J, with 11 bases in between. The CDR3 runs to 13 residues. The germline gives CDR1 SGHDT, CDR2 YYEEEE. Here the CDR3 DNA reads TGTGCCAGCAGCGAGATTGGGGCCTATGGCTACACCTTC. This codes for CASSEIGAYGYTF.

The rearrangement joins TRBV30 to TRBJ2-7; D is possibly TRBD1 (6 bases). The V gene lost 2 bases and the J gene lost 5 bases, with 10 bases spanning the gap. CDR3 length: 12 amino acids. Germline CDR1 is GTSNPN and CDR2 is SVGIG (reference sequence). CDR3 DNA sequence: TGTGCCTGGAGTCCCCGGGACAACGAGCAGTACTTC. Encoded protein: CAWSPRDNEQYF.

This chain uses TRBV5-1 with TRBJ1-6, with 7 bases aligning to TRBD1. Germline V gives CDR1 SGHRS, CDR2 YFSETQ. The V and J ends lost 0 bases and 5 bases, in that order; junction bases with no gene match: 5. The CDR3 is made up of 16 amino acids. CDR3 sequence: CASSLGAGGNNSPLHF. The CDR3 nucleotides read TGCGCCAGCAGCTTGGGGGCAGGGGGGAATAATTCACCCCTCCACTTT.

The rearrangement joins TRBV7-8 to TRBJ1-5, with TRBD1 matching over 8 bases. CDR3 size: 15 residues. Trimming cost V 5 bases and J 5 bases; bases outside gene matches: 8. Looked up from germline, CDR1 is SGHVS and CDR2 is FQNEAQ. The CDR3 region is CASSPRTGKDQPQHF. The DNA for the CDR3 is TGTGCCAGCAGCCCTCGGACAGGGAAAGATCAGCCCCAGCATTTT.

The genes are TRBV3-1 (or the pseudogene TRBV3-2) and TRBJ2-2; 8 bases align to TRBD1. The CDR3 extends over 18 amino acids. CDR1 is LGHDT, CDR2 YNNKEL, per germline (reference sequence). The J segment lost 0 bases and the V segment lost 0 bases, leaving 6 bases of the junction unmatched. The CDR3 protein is CASSQDLTGGTNTGELFF. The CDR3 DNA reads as TGTGCCAGCAGCCAAGATCTCACAGGGGGTACGAACACCGGGGAGCTGTTTTTT.

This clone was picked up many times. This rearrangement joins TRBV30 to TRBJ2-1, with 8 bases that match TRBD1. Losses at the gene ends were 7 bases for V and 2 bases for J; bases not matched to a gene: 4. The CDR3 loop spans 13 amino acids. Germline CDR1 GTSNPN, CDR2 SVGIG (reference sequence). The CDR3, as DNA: TGTGCCTTCGGACAGGGTACCTACAATGAGCAGTTCTTC. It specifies CAFGQGTYNEQFF.

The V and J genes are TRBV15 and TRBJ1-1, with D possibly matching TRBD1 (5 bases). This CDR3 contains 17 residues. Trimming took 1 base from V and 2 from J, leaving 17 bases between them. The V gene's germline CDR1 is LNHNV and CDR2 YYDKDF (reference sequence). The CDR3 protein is CATSRGRGRDFNTEAFF. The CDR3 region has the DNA TGTGCCACCAGCAGAGGTCGGGGCAGGGACTTTAACACTGAAGCTTTCTTT.

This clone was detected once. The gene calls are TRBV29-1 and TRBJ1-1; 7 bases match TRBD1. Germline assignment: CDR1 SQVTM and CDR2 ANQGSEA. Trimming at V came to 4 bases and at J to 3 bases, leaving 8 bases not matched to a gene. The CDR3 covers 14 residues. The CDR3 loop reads CSVARGYRYTEAFF. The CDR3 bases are TGCAGCGTTGCCAGGGGGTATCGGTACACTGAAGCTTTCTTT. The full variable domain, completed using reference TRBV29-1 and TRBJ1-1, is SAVISQKPSRDICQRGTSLTIQCQVDSQVTMMFWYRQQPGQSLTLIATANQGSEATYESGFVIDKFPISRPNLTFSTLTVSNMSPEDSSIYLCSVARGYRYTEAFFGQGTRLTVV.

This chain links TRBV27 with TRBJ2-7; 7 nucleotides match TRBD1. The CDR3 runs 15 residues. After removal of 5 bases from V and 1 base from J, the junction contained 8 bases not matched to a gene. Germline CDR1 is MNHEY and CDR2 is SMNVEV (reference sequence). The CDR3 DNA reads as TGTGCCAGCAGTCCCTGGGACAGACTATCCTACGAGCAGTACTTC. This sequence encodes CASSPWDRLSYEQYF.

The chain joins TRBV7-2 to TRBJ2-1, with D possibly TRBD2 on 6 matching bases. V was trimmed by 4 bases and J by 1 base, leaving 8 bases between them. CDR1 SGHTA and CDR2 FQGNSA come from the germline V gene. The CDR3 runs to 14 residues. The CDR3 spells CASSYRGSYNEQFF. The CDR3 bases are TGTGCCAGCAGCTACCGGGGGTCCTACAATGAGCAGTTCTTC.

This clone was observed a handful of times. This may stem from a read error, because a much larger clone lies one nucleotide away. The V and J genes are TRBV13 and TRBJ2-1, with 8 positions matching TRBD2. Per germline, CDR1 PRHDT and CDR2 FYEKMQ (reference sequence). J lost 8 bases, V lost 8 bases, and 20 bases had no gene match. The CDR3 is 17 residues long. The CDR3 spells CASWARGGGPAVDEQFF. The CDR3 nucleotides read TGTGCCAGCTGGGCCCGGGGCGGGGGGCCGGCAGTCGATGAGCAGTTCTTC.

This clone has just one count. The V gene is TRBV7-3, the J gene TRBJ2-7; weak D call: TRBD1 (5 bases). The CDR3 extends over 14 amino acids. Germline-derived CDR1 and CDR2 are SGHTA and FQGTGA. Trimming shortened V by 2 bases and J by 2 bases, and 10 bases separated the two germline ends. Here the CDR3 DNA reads TGTGCCAGCAGCTTATCAGGGTCAACCTACGAGCAGTACTTC. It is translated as CASSLSGSTYEQYF.

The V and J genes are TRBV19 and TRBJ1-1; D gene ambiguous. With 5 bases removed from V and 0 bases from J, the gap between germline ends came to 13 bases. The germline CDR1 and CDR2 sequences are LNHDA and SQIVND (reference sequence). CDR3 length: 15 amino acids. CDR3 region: CASSSGSYMNTEAFF. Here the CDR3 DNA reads TGTGCCAGTAGTTCCGGGAGTTACATGAACACTGAAGCTTTCTTT.

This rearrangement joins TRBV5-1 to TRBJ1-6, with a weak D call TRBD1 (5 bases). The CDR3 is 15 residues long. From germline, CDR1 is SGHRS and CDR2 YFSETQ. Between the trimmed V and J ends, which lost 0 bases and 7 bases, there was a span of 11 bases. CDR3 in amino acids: CASSLDGQANSPLHF. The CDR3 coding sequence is TGCGCCAGCAGCTTGGATGGACAAGCGAATTCACCCCTCCACTTT.

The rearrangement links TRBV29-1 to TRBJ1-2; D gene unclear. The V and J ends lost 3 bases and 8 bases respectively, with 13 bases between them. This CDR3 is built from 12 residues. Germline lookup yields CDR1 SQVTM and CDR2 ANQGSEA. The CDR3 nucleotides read TGCAGCGTTGAGCGAGGCCAGCGAGGCTACACCTTC. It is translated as CSVERGQRGYTF.